These 11 T cell receptor beta chains share one sample of origin, sequenced in a study of T cells in localized non-small cell lung cancer. Clones were sequenced by immunoSEQ multiplex PCR, and TCRdb holds only the in-frame ones, with some missing. The sample shows thousands of clones, roughly two fifths of them seen only once. Sequenced here: lung tumor tissue, sampled before any cancer treatment. These receptor sequences come from a male donor at least 60 years old with stage I squamous cell lung carcinoma.

This clone was picked up a small number of times. The DNA for the CDR3 is TGTGCCAGCTCATCGGGAACTAACTTTGGCTACAATGAGCAGTTCTTC. This sequence encodes CASSSGTNFGYNEQFF. The V and J genes are TRBV18 and TRBJ2-1; weak D call: TRBD2 (5 bases). V lost 5 bases to trimming and J lost 3 bases, with 17 bases between them. Per the germline V gene, CDR1 is KGHSH and CDR2 is LQKENI. CDR3 length: 16 residues.

The chain is built from TRBV28 and TRBJ1-5; D might be TRBD1 (5 bases). The V gene lost 7 bases and the J gene lost 6 bases, with 13 bases spanning the gap. Germline assignment: CDR1 MDHEN and CDR2 SYDVKM. The CDR3 consists of 13 residues. The CDR3 coding sequence is TGTGCCAGCACCCCAGGGTGGGGTCAGCCCCAGCATTTT. This translates into CASTPGWGQPQHF.

There are a few counts of this clone. This CDR3 is CASSTLTPNTEAFF. CDR3 DNA sequence: TGTGCCAGCAGTACTCTCACACCCAACACTGAAGCTTTCTTT. The chain has TRBV6-8 and TRBJ1-1; no reliable D call. V was trimmed by 5 bases and J by 2 bases, leaving 12 bases between them. Germline V lookup: CDR1 MNHGY, CDR2 SAAAGT. The CDR3 runs 14 residues.

This chain uses TRBV6-8 with TRBJ1-5; D unresolved. This CDR3 is 15 amino acids long. V was trimmed by 0 bases and J by 4 bases, leaving 10 bases between them. From germline, CDR1 is MNHGY and CDR2 SAAAGT. The CDR3 nucleotides are TGTGCCAGCAGTTACTCGACTGGAAATAATCAGCCCCAGCATTTT. Amino acids: CASSYSTGNNQPQHF.

The V call is TRBV10-2, the J call TRBJ2-3; 9 nucleotides line up with TRBD2. Trimming removed 6 bases from V and 0 bases from J; junction bases left unmatched: 10. The CDR3 extends over 17 amino acids. The germline V gene encodes CDR1 WSHSY and CDR2 SAAADI. CDR3 in DNA: TGCGCCAGCAGCGACCTTCTAGCGGGAACTAGCACAGATACGCAGTATTTT. Its translation: CASSDLLAGTSTDTQYF.

The V gene is TRBV19, the J gene TRBJ2-4, with D perhaps given as TRBD1 or TRBD2 (6 bases each). Trimming stripped 3 bases from V and 9 bases from J, with 21 bases between. CDR1 is LNHDA and CDR2 is SQIVND in the germline V gene (reference sequence). The CDR3 totals 16 residues. The CDR3 DNA sequence: TGTGCCAGTAGTATTGACGGGGGAGACGGGGGCGGCATTCAGTACTTC. Protein: CASSIDGGDGGGIQYF.

V usage is TRBV19 and J usage is TRBJ1-3; D gene ambiguous. Germline loops: CDR1 LNHDA, CDR2 SQIVND (reference sequence). Trimming shortened V by 3 bases and J by 0 bases, and 3 bases separated the two germline ends. The CDR3 runs 13 residues. CDR3 in amino acids: CASSIRSGNTIYF. DNA for the CDR3: TGTGCCAGTAGTATCCGCTCTGGAAACACCATATATTTT.

This clone is classed as medium-sized. The genes are TRBV11-3 and TRBJ1-2; D is uncertain. With 5 bases removed from V and 6 bases from J, the gap between germline ends came to 16 bases. The CDR3 is 14 amino acids. From germline, CDR1 is SGHNT and CDR2 YENEEA. The CDR3 DNA reads as TGTGCCAGCAGCGCTCCCAACGGGTACCATGGCTACACCTTC. Amino acid sequence: CASSAPNGYHGYTF.

This clone is classed as large (0.1 to 1%). This chain links TRBV6-8 with TRBJ2-2; no definite D call. Trimming took off 10 bases at V and 3 bases at J, with 9 bases between the two ends. Looked up from germline, CDR1 is MNHGY and CDR2 is SAAAGT. The CDR3 is 12 residues long. This CDR3 reads CAIGYDTGELFF. DNA of the CDR3: TGTGCCATCGGGTATGACACCGGGGAGCTGTTTTTT.

The chain has TRBV5-1 and TRBJ2-1; TRBD1 might be the D (5 bases). The germline CDR1 and CDR2 sequences are SGHRS and YFSETQ. The CDR3 contains 16 residues. Trimming took off 5 bases at V and 0 bases at J, with 15 bases between the two ends. Here the CDR3 DNA reads TGCGCCAGCAGTACCGGACAACTCAGCTCCTACAATGAGCAGTTCTTC. Amino acids: CASSTGQLSSYNEQFF.

A word on this clone: An end of the junction differs from the germline gene, which may be a read error. DNA of the CDR3: TGTGCCATCAGTGTGGGCGGTCCTGAGCAGTTCTTC. Translated: CAISVGGPEQFF. The rearrangement joins TRBV6-8 to TRBJ2-1; D call uncertain. Germline values: CDR1 MNHGY, CDR2 SAAAGT. This CDR3 contains 12 residues.